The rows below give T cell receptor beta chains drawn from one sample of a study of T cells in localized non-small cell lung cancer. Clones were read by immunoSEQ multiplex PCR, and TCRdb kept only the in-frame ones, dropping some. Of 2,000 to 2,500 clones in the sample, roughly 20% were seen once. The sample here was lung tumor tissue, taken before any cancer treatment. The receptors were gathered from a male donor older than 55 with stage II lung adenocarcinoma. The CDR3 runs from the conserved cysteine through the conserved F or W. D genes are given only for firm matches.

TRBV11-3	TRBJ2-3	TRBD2	CASSLLAGGHTDTQYF
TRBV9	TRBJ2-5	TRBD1	CASSPGTGKTQYF
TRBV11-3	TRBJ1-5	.	CASSLGVARRNQPQHF
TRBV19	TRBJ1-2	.	CASSIQQGSSYGYTF
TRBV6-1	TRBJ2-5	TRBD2	CASSEASGGQETQYF
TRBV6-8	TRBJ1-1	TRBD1	CASSYGQAFEAFF
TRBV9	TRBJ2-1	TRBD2	CASSGASGGLSYNEQFF
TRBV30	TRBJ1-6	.	CAWSGQNNSPLHF
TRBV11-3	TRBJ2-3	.	CASSLDGGTSTDTQYF
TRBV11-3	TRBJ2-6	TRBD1	CASSFGQGAGANVLTF
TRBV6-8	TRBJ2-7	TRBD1	CASSYSTGGAYEQYF
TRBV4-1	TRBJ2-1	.	CASSQAAPRGTLYNEQFF
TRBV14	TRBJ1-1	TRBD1	CASSFWTGNTEAFF
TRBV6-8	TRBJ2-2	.	CASSYGTGELFF
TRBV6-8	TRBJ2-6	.	CASSFGGFGANVLTF
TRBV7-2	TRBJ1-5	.	CASSSDGDQPQHF
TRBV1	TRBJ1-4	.	CASSQLYGQGATNEKLFF
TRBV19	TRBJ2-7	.	CASSIHGHYEQYF
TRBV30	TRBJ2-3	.	CAWTPSTDTQYF
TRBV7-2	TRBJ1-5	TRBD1	CASSRQGNQPQHF
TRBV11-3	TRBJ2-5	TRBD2	CASSLGPAGIQETQYF
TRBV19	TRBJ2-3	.	CASSGGASTDTQYF
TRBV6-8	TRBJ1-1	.	CASSYSVLLNTEAFF
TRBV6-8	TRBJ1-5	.	CASSYRDSNQPQHF
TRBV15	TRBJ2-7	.	CATSPTPAAGLSSYEQYF
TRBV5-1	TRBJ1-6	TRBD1	CASSLGQGVGSPLHF
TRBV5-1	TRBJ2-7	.	CASSFSHRAYEQYF
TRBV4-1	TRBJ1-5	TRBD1	CASSQDGTGRYQPQHF
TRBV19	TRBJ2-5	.	CASSPNGWRQETQYF
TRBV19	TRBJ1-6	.	CASSIGGGGSPLHF
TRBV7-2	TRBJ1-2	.	CASSLRQDYGYTF
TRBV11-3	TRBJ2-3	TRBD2	CASSSGLGIFTDTQYF
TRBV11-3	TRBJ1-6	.	CASSFRTLLRTYNSPLHF
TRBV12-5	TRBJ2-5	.	CASTNGKTQYF
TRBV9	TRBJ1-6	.	CASSEGPDSPLHF
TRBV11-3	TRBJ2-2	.	CASRSGTSTGELFF
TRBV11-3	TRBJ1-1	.	CASSLYGINTEAFF
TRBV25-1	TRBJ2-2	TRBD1	CASSPRTGNTGELFF
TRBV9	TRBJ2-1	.	CASSVEEYNEQFF
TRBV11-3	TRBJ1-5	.	CASSSRGSHQPQHF